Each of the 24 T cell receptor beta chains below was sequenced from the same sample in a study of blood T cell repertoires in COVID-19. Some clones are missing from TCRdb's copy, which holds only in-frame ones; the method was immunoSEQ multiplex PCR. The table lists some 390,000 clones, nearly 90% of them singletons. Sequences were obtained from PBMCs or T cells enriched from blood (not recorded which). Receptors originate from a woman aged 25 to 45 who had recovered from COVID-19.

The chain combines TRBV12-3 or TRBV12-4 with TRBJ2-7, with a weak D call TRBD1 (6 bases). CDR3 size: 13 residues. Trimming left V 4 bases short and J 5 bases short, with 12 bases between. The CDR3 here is CASSSGRGNEQYF. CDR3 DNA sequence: TGTGCCAGCAGTTCGGGCAGGGGAAACGAGCAGTACTTC.

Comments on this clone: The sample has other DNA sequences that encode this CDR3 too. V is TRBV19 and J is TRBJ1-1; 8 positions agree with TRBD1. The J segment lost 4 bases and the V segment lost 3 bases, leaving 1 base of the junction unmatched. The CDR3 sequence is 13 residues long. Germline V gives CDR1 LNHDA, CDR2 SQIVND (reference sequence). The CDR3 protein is CASSITGGTEAFF. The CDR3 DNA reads TGTGCCAGTAGTATCACAGGGGGCACTGAAGCTTTCTTT.

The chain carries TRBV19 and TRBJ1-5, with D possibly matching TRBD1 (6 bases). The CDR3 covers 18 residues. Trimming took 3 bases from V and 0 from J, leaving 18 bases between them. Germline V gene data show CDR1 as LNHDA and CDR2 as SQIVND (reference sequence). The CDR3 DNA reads TGTGCCAGTAGTATTTCCCCAGGGACAAGGACTAGCAATCAGCCCCAGCATTTT. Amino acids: CASSISPGTRTSNQPQHF.

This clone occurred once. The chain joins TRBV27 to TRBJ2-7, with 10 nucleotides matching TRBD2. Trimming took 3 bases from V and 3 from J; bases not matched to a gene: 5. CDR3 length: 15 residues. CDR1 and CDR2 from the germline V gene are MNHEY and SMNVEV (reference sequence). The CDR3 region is CASSFLLAGNYEQYF. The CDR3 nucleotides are TGTGCCAGCAGTTTTTTACTAGCGGGAAACTACGAGCAGTACTTC.

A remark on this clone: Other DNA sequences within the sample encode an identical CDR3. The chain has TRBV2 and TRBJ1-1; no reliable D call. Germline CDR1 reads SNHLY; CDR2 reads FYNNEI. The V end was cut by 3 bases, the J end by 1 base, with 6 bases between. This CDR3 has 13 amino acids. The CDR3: CASSDRENTEAFF. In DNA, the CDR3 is TGTGCCAGCAGTGATCGCGAGAACACTGAAGCTTTCTTT.

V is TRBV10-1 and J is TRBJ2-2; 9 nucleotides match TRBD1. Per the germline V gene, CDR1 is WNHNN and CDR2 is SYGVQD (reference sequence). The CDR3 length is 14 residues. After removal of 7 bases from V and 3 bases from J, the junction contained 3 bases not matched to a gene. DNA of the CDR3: TGCGCCAGCAAAAGGGACAGGGACACCGGGGAGCTGTTTTTT. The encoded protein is CASKRDRDTGELFF.

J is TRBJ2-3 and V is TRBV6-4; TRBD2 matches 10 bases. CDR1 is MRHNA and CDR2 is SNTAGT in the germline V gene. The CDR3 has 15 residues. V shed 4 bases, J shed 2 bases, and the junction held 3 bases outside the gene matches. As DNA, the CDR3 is TGTGCCAGCAGTGTTCTAGCGGGAGTCACAGATACGCAGTATTTT. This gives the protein CASSVLAGVTDTQYF.

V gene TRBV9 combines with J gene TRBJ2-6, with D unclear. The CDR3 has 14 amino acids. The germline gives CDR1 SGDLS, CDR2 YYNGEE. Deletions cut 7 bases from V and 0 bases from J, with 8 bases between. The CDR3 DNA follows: TGTGCCAGCCAGACTGACTCTGGGGCCAACGTCCTGACTTTC. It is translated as CASQTDSGANVLTF.

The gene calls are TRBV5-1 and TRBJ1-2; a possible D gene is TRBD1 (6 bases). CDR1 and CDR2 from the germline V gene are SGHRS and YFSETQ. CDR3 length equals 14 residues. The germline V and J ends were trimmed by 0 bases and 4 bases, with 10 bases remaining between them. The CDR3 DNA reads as TGCGCCAGCAGCTTGGGGGACACCTCCTATGGCTACACCTTC. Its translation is CASSLGDTSYGYTF.

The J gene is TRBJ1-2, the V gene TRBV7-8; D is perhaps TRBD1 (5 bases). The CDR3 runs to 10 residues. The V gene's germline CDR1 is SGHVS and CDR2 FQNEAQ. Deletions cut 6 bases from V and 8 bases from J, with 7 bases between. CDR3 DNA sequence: TGTGCCAGCAGTCGGGGGGGCTACACCTTC. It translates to CASSRGGYTF.

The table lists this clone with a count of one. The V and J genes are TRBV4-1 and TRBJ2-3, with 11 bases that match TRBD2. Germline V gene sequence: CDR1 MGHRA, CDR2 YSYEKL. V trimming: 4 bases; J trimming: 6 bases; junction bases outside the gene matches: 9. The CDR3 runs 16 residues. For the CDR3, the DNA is TGCGCCAGCAGCCGAGAACTAGCGGGAGTAGCCGATACGCAGTATTTT. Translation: CASSRELAGVADTQYF.

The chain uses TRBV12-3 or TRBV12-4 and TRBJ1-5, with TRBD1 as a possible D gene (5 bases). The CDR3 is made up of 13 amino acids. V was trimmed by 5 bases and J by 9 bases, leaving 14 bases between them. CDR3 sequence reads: CASSTGLLSPQHF. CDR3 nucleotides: TGTGCCAGCAGTACGGGACTTCTCTCGCCCCAGCATTTT.

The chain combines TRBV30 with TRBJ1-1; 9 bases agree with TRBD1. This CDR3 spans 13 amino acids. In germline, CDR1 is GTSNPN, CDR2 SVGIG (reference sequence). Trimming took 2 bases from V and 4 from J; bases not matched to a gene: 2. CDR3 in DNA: TGTGCCTGGAGTAAGACAGGGGGCACTGAAGCTTTCTTT. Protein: CAWSKTGGTEAFF.

This CDR3 reads CASSQDDREGGYTF. The CDR3, as DNA: TGCGCCAGCAGCCAAGATGACAGGGAAGGCGGCTACACCTTC. J is TRBJ1-2 and V is TRBV4-3, with TRBD1 identical over 7 bases. CDR3 length: 14 residues. Germline values: CDR1 LGHNA, CDR2 YSLEER. J gave up 8 bases and V 0 bases, and 6 bases lay outside the gene matches.

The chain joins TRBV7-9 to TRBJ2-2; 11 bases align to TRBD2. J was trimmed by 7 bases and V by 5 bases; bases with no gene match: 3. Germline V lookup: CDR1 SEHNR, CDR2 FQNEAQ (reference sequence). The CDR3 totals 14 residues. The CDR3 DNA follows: TGTGCCAGCAGCCCGGGACTAGCGGTCGGGGAGCTGTTTTTT. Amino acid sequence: CASSPGLAVGELFF. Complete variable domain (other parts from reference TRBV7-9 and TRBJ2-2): DTGVSQNPRHKITKRGQNVTFRCDPISEHNRLYWYRQTLGQGPEFLTYFQNEAQLEKSRLLSDRFSAERPKGSFSTLEIQRTEQGDSAMYLCASSPGLAVGELFFGEGSRLTVL.

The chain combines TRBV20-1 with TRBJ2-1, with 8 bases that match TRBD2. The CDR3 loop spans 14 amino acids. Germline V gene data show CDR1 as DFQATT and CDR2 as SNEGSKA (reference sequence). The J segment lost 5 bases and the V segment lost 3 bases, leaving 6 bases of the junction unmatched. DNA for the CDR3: TGCAGTGCTAGTCGGGCGGGAGGCAACAATGAGCAGTTCTTC. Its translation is CSASRAGGNNEQFF.

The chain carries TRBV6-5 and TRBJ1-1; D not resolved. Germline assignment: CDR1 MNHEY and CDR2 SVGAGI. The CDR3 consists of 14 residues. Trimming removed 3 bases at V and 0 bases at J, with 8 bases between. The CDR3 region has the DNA TGTGCCAGCAGTTATTTGTCCATGAACACTGAAGCTTTCTTT. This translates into CASSYLSMNTEAFF.

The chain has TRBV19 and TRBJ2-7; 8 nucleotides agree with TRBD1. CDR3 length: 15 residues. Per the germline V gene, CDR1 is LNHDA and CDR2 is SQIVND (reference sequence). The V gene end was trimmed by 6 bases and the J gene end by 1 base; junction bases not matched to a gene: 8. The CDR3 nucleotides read TGTGCCAGTAGGAGAGGGACAGGTTATTCCTACGAGCAGTACTTC. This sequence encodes CASRRGTGYSYEQYF.

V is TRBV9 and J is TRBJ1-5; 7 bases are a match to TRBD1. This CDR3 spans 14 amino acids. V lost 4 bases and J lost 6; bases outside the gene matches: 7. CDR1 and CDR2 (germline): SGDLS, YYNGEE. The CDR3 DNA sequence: TGTGCCAGCAGCTGGGACAGTGGGAGTCAGCCCCAGCATTTT. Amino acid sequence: CASSWDSGSQPQHF.

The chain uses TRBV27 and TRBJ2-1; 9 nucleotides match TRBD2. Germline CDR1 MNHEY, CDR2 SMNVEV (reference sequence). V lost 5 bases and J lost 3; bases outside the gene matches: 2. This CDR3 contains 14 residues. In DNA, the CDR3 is TGTGCCAGCAGTCTAGCGGGAAGCTACAATGAGCAGTTCTTC. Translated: CASSLAGSYNEQFF.

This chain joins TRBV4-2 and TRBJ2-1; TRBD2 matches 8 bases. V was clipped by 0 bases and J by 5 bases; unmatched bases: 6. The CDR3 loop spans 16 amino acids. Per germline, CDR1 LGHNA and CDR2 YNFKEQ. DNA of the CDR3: TGTGCCAGCAGCCAAGAGCCAGCGGGAGTCCACAATGAGCAGTTCTTC. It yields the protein CASSQEPAGVHNEQFF.

The CDR3 DNA follows: TGCGCCAGCAGCGGGAGGGGCAGGGGTGAAAAACTGTTTTTT. This sequence encodes CASSGRGRGEKLFF. The V call is TRBV5-1, the J call TRBJ1-4; a weak D match, TRBD1 (6 bases). Deletions cut 4 bases from V and 7 bases from J, with 14 bases between. The CDR3 runs to 14 residues. Germline assignment: CDR1 SGHRS and CDR2 YFSETQ.

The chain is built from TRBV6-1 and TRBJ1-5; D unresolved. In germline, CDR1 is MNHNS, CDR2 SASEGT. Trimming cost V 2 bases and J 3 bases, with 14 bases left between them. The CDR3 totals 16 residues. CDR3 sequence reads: CASSEWFGLLNQPQHF. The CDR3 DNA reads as TGTGCCAGCAGTGAATGGTTTGGGCTGCTCAATCAGCCCCAGCATTTT.

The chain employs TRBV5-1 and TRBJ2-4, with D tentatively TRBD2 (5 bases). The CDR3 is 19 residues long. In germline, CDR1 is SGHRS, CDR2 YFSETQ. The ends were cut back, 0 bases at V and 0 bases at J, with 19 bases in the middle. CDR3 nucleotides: TGCGCCAGCAGCTTGGGGGCGGGTGAGCGGACTTTAGCCAAAAACATTCAGTACTTC. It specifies CASSLGAGERTLAKNIQYF. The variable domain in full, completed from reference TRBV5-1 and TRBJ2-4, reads KAGVTQTPRYLIKTRGQQVTLSCSPISGHRSVSWYQQTPGQGLQFLFEYFSETQRNKGNFPGRFSGRQFSNSRSEMNVSTLELGDSALYLCASSLGAGERTLAKNIQYFGAGTRLSVL.